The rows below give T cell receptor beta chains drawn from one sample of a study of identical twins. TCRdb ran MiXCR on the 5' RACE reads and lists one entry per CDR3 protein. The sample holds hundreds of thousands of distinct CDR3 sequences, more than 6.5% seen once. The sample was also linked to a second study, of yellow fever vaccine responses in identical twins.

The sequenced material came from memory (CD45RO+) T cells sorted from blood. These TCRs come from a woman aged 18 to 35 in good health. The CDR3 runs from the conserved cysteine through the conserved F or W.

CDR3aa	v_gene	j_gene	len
CASSQDSLRIYEQYF	TRBV4-2	TRBJ2-7	15
CASSTRSGGFGIQPQHF	TRBV28	TRBJ1-5	17
CASSPDRGTNEKLFF	TRBV5-5	TRBJ1-4	15
CASKETSGNEQFF	TRBV19	TRBJ2-1	13
CATKTSSTNEKLFF	TRBV15	TRBJ1-4	14
CAAGSPDGANVLTF	TRBV7-9	TRBJ2-6	14
CSARSSLRALNTEAFF	TRBV20-1	TRBJ1-1	16
CASRDNNHNSPLHF	TRBV7-9	TRBJ1-6	14
CASSVAAALGYEQYF	TRBV9	TRBJ2-7	15
CASSSDGVYEQYF	TRBV5-1	TRBJ2-7	13
CASAGPGNTEAFF	TRBV4-1	TRBJ1-1	13
CASSPQAGQINQPQHF	TRBV7-8	TRBJ1-5	16
CASSLDRARAQETQYF	TRBV11-2	TRBJ2-5	16
CSAKTSGRAEVYNEQFF	TRBV20-1	TRBJ2-1	17
CSARGEREDTGELFF	TRBV20-1	TRBJ2-2	15
CASSYFGGGEKLFF	TRBV6-5	TRBJ1-4	14
CASSLQQSSGNTIYF	TRBV7-2	TRBJ1-3	15
CAAIRDRVSYEQYF	TRBV28	TRBJ2-7	14
CASSTGWDTQYF	TRBV5-1	TRBJ2-3	12
CASSGQHRIGNSPLHF	TRBV6-1	TRBJ1-6	16
CASSHSERGEQFF	TRBV3-1	TRBJ2-1	13
CASGTSRLCEQYF	TRBV5-6	TRBJ2-7	13
CASSLGPELFF	TRBV5-8	TRBJ1-4	11
CASSQRNPGTGGEKQPQHF	TRBV6-4	TRBJ1-5	19
CASSKGNQPQHF	TRBV19	TRBJ1-5	12
CSVLLPGAMTAFF	TRBV29-1	TRBJ1-1	13
CASSKAGASSYNEQFF	TRBV11-2	TRBJ2-1	16
CASSQGVFDNEKLFF	TRBV3-1	TRBJ1-4	15
CASSLFVRGKNTEAFF	TRBV7-9	TRBJ1-1	16
CSAPAPQVSGNGYTF	TRBV20-1	TRBJ1-2	15
CASSTRRQNGQETQYF	TRBV7-8	TRBJ2-5	16
CATSDFRDRGETQYF	TRBV24-1	TRBJ2-5	15
CASSPNPGTSNEQFF	TRBV5-1	TRBJ2-1	15
CATSSLYEQFF	TRBV15	TRBJ2-1	11
CASLKPGQGTTGELFF	TRBV6-1	TRBJ2-2	16
CASSLRAGAPNEQFF	TRBV4-1	TRBJ2-1	15
CSLRTGATGELFF	TRBV29-1	TRBJ2-2	13
CASSLVTGEDEQFF	TRBV5-1	TRBJ2-1	14
CASSSSRASGRTDTQYF	TRBV7-2	TRBJ2-3	17
CATSRDQVWPEAFF	TRBV15	TRBJ1-1	14
CAAFRSGAEAFF	TRBV7-9	TRBJ1-1	12
CASSLRTSFNEQFF	TRBV7-8	TRBJ2-1	14